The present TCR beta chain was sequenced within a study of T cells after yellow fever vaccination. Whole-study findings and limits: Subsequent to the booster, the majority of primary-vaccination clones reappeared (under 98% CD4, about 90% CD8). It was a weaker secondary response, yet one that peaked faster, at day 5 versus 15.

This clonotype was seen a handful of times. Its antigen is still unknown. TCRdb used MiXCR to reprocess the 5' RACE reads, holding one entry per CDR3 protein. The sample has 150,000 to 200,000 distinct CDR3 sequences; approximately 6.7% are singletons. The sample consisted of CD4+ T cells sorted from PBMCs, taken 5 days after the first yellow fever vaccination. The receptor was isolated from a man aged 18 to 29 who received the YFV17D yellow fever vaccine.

CDR3 in amino acids: CSVGGDRGTEAFF. The CDR3 DNA follows: TGCAGCGTTGGAGGGGACAGGGGCACTGAAGCTTTCTTT. V is TRBV29-1 and J is TRBJ1-1; 10 bases are shared with TRBD1. The V gene end was trimmed by 4 bases and the J gene end by 4 bases; junction bases not matched to a gene: 3. CDR1 and CDR2 (germline): SQVTM, ANQGSEA. This CDR3 spans 13 amino acids.